These 20 T cell receptor beta chains came from one sample sequenced in a study of blood T cell repertoires in COVID-19. Measured with immunoSEQ multiplex PCR; TCRdb has only the in-frame clones, and not every one. In the table there are roughly 240,000 clones, more than 75% of which are singletons. The sequenced sample was peripheral blood. The receptors derive from a woman aged 55-75 years who had recovered from COVID-19.

This clone was recorded once. The gene calls are TRBV11-2 and TRBJ2-5; a possible D gene is TRBD2 (5 bases). The V end lost 1 base, the J end lost 7 bases, and 13 bases lay between the germline ends. CDR1 is SGHAT and CDR2 is FQNNGV in the germline V gene. The CDR3 sequence is 14 residues long. CDR3: CASSLGGVRGTQYF. DNA for the CDR3: TGTGCCAGCAGCTTAGGAGGAGTCCGGGGGACCCAGTACTTC.

The gene calls are TRBV25-1 and TRBJ2-2, with D possibly being TRBD1 (7 bases). Germline V gene data show CDR1 as MGHDK and CDR2 as SYGVNS. This CDR3 is 14 amino acids long. V lost 6 bases and J lost 4, with 12 bases in between. The CDR3 DNA reads TGTGCCAGCAGGAGGCAGGGGGGCACCGGGGAGCTGTTTTTT. Protein product: CASRRQGGTGELFF.

In DNA, the CDR3 is TGTGCCAGCAGTGAAGAGCCAGGGCGCTATCAACTGTTTTTT. It codes for CASSEEPGRYQLFF. The V and J genes are TRBV6-1 and TRBJ1-4, with D possibly being TRBD1 (5 bases). Trimming removed 1 base at V and 12 bases at J, with 15 bases between. The germline gives CDR1 MNHNS, CDR2 SASEGT. The CDR3 has 14 residues.

DNA for the CDR3: TGTGCCAGCAGCTTATCGGCAGGTCGACAGCCCCAGCATTTT. Amino acids: CASSLSAGRQPQHF. This rearrangement joins TRBV7-8 to TRBJ1-5; D ambiguous. Trimming took 2 bases from V and 7 from J, leaving 12 bases between them. Germline CDR1 is SGHVS and CDR2 is FQNEAQ. The CDR3 runs to 14 residues.

J is TRBJ2-2 and V is TRBV19; TRBD2 is a possible D gene (7 bases). The V gene lost 11 bases and the J gene lost 2 bases, with 15 bases spanning the gap. The CDR3 runs to 14 residues. CDR1 and CDR2 from the germline V gene are LNHDA and SQIVND (reference sequence). For the CDR3, the DNA is TGTGCCGCGAGGGGGGGGCTCAACACCGGGGAGCTGTTTTTT. It yields the protein CAARGGLNTGELFF.

The J gene is TRBJ2-2, the V gene TRBV7-2; D gene ambiguous. This CDR3 contains 15 residues. From germline, CDR1 is SGHTA and CDR2 FQGNSA. The V gene lost 6 bases and the J gene lost 2 bases, with 13 bases spanning the gap. The CDR3 DNA reads TGTGCCAGCAGTCTCGGAACAGTTAACACCGGGGAGCTGTTTTTT. It is translated as CASSLGTVNTGELFF. Full variable domain (remainder filled in from reference TRBV7-2 and TRBJ2-2): GAGVSQSPSNKVTEKGKDVELRCDPISGHTALYWYRQSLGQGLEFLIYFQGNSAPDKSGLPSDRFSAERTGGSVSTLTIQRTQQEDSAVYLCASSLGTVNTGELFFGEGSRLTVL.

This chain uses TRBV20-1 with TRBJ2-3; D ambiguous. Trimming cost V 5 bases and J 5 bases, with 8 bases left between them. The CDR3 is made up of 11 amino acids. Germline loops: CDR1 DFQATT, CDR2 SNEGSKA (reference sequence). The CDR3 protein is CSASSRDTQYF. The CDR3 DNA follows: TGCAGTGCTTCCTCTCGAGATACGCAGTATTTT.

Comments on this clone: This sample includes further DNA sequences coding for the same CDR3. The V gene is TRBV4-2, the J gene TRBJ1-2; 9 positions match TRBD1. V dropped 3 bases and J dropped 4; count of bases not matched to a gene: 0. Germline V lookup: CDR1 LGHNA, CDR2 YNFKEQ. This CDR3 is 13 amino acids long. CDR3 sequence reads: CASSQTGGYGYTF. CDR3 coding DNA: TGTGCCAGCAGCCAGACAGGGGGCTATGGCTACACCTTC.

This clone was detected a few times. The chain uses TRBV5-4 and TRBJ1-5, with D perhaps TRBD1 (6 bases). Germline loops: CDR1 SGHNT, CDR2 YYREEE (reference sequence). Trimming pared 0 bases from V and 4 bases from J, leaving 17 bases between. This CDR3 comprises 17 residues. This chain's CDR3 is CASSLAVTNQGNQPQHF. The CDR3 DNA follows: TGTGCCAGCAGCTTGGCCGTTACCAATCAGGGGAATCAGCCCCAGCATTTT.

Only a few counts were recorded for this clone. This chain joins TRBV18 and TRBJ1-4; D unresolved. Germline CDR1 is KGHSH and CDR2 is LQKENI. The CDR3 covers 16 residues. Trimming took 4 bases from V and 0 from J, leaving 12 bases between them. DNA of the CDR3: TGTGCCAGCTCACTCCGACACAGTGCAACTAATGAAAAACTGTTTTTT. Amino acid sequence: CASSLRHSATNEKLFF.

The CDR3 DNA reads TGTGCCAGCAGCCCTCGGACAGGGGGCACAGATACGCAGTATTTT. It encodes CASSPRTGGTDTQYF. The chain is built from TRBV9 and TRBJ2-3; TRBD1 matches 9 bases. The CDR3 is made up of 15 amino acids. V lost 4 bases and J lost 1; bases outside the gene matches: 4. Looked up from germline, CDR1 is SGDLS and CDR2 is YYNGEE.

V gene TRBV6-5 combines with J gene TRBJ2-6, with 8 bases identical to TRBD1. Germline V gives CDR1 MNHEY, CDR2 SVGAGI. The ends lost 6 bases at V and 4 bases at J; junction bases unmatched: 5. This CDR3 contains 15 residues. The CDR3 here is CASSQGAPGANVLTF. The CDR3 nucleotides are TGTGCCAGCAGCCAGGGGGCGCCCGGGGCCAACGTCCTGACTTTC.

V usage is TRBV4-3 and J usage is TRBJ2-7; 8 positions match TRBD2. Trimming took 1 base from V and 3 from J; bases not matched to a gene: 8. The V gene's germline CDR1 is LGHNA and CDR2 YSLEER. This CDR3 has 16 amino acids. The DNA for the CDR3 is TGCGCCAGCAGCCAAGGCCGGGCGAGCGGGGGCTACGAGCAGTACTTC. This codes for CASSQGRASGGYEQYF.

The chain has TRBV3-1 (or the pseudogene TRBV3-2) and TRBJ2-5, with a tentative D call TRBD1 (5 bases). The V end was cut by 1 base, the J end by 5 bases, with 8 bases between. Germline CDR1 is LGHDT and CDR2 is YNNKEL (reference sequence). This CDR3 region has 13 residues. The CDR3 DNA is TGTGCCAGCAGCCAAGTAGCAGGGGAGACCCAGTACTTC. This codes for CASSQVAGETQYF.

The chain employs TRBV5-8 and TRBJ1-1; D is unresolved. From germline, CDR1 is SGHTS and CDR2 YDEGEE. Trimming cost V 2 bases and J 5 bases, with 10 bases left between them. The CDR3 loop spans 13 amino acids. This CDR3 reads CASSFDRGTEAFF. CDR3 bases: TGTGCCAGCAGCTTCGATAGAGGGACTGAAGCTTTCTTT.

This chain links TRBV5-1 with TRBJ2-3, with D possibly matching TRBD2 (6 bases). CDR3 length: 14 amino acids. From germline, CDR1 is SGHRS and CDR2 YFSETQ. V was shortened by 1 base and J by 4 bases, with 10 bases between the two germline ends. CDR3 nucleotide sequence: TGCGCCAGCAGCTTGTGGAGGGGCGCAGATACGCAGTATTTT. As protein: CASSLWRGADTQYF.

This chain joins TRBV6-2 or TRBV6-3 and TRBJ2-1; tentatively, D is TRBD1 (6 bases). The CDR3 has 16 residues. V lost 5 bases, J lost 0 bases, and 14 bases lay in between. Germline lookup yields CDR1 MNHEY and CDR2 SVGEGT. CDR3 residues: CASSGTGQRSYNEQFF. CDR3 in DNA: TGTGCCAGCAGTGGTACCGGACAGCGCTCCTACAATGAGCAGTTCTTC.

The V call is TRBV6-8, the J call TRBJ1-1; D unresolved. CDR1 and CDR2 (germline): MNHGY, SAAAGT. V gave up 4 bases and J gave up 1 base, with 10 bases separating them. This CDR3 has 14 amino acids. In nucleotides, the CDR3 is TGTGCCAGCAGTTGGCTCCTTACGAACACTGAAGCTTTCTTT. This codes for CASSWLLTNTEAFF.

This CDR3 reads CASSLMGGSGNTIYF. CDR3 DNA sequence: TGTGCCAGCAGCTTAATGGGGGGCTCTGGAAACACCATATATTTT. The chain employs TRBV7-3 and TRBJ1-3, with D perhaps matching TRBD1 (5 bases). V was pared by 1 base and J by 0 bases, with 7 bases between. The CDR3 loop spans 15 amino acids. In germline, CDR1 is SGHTA, CDR2 FQGTGA.

This chain uses TRBV4-1 with TRBJ1-1; perhaps TRBD1 as D (6 bases). The CDR3 is 14 amino acids. Per the germline V gene, CDR1 is MGHRA and CDR2 is YSYEKL. V was pared by 3 bases and J by 1 base, with 9 bases between. The CDR3 loop reads CASSHLTGNTEAFF. The CDR3 DNA follows: TGCGCCAGCAGCCACCTGACAGGGAACACTGAAGCTTTCTTT.